The 12 T cell receptor beta chains given below trace back to one sample, sequenced in a study of blood T cell repertoires in COVID-19. Clones were sequenced by immunoSEQ multiplex PCR, and TCRdb holds only the in-frame ones, with some missing. The data hold some 370,000 clones, with 80% to 90% observed a single time. Sequenced sample: peripheral blood. All receptors derive from a woman aged 25 to 39 with COVID-19, enrolled during active disease.

The chain uses TRBV6-5 and TRBJ2-7, with TRBD2 as a possible D gene (5 bases). The CDR3 extends over 13 amino acids. Per the germline V gene, CDR1 is MNHEY and CDR2 is SVGAGI. The V end lost 7 bases, the J end lost 0 bases, and 10 bases lay between the germline ends. In nucleotides, the CDR3 is TGTGCCAGCATCGGAGGCAACTCCTACGAGCAGTACTTC. As protein: CASIGGNSYEQYF.

The chain joins TRBV4-2 to TRBJ2-3; no reliable D call. The germline V gene encodes CDR1 LGHNA and CDR2 YNFKEQ. With 1 base removed from V and 4 bases from J, the gap between germline ends came to 12 bases. CDR3 length: 15 residues. The CDR3 region has the DNA TGTGCCAGCAGCCAAGTCAGTCTAGTGGCAGATACGCAGTATTTT. Translating it yields CASSQVSLVADTQYF.

The chain is built from TRBV4-3 and TRBJ2-3, with TRBD2 identical over 7 bases. CDR1 and CDR2 from the germline V gene are LGHNA and YSLEER. The CDR3 consists of 15 residues. Trimming cost V 2 bases and J 7 bases; bases outside gene matches: 9. The CDR3, as DNA: TGCGCCAGCAGCCAAAGCCTAGCGGTGACGCATACGCAGTATTTT. Translated, it gives CASSQSLAVTHTQYF.

V is TRBV5-1 and J is TRBJ2-7; 8 bases match TRBD1. CDR3 size: 13 residues. Germline V gene sequence: CDR1 SGHRS, CDR2 YFSETQ. J was trimmed by 8 bases and V by 4 bases; bases with no gene match: 8. The CDR3, as DNA: TGCGCCAGCAGCGCCGAGACAGGGGATAAGCAGTACTTC. This encodes CASSAETGDKQYF.

This clone has a single count. The chain recombines TRBV30 with TRBJ1-1, with TRBD1 matching over 7 bases. Trimming took 3 bases from V and 7 from J; bases not matched to a gene: 11. The CDR3 spans 14 residues. Germline CDR1 is GTSNPN and CDR2 is SVGIG (reference sequence). The CDR3 DNA reads TGTGCCTGGAGCGCAAACAGGGGTGAAGGTGAAGCTTTCTTT. Translated, it gives CAWSANRGEGEAFF. Full variable domain (rest looked up from reference TRBV30 and TRBJ1-1): SQTIHQWPATLVQPVGSPLSLECTVEGTSNPNLYWYRQAAGRGLQLLFYSVGIGQISSEVPQNLSASRPQDRQFILSSKKLLLSDSGFYLCAWSANRGEGEAFFGQGTRLTVV.

As concerns this clone: With a much larger clone just one base away, this may be a read error. This chain uses TRBV6-2 or TRBV6-3 with TRBJ2-1; 11 bases are a match to TRBD1. This CDR3 region has 15 residues. With V trimmed by 2 bases and J by 3 bases, 0 bases remained unmatched. Germline V gene sequence: CDR1 MNHEY, CDR2 SVGEGT. CDR3 in amino acids: CASSYGTGGYNEQFF. As DNA, the CDR3 is TGTGCCAGCAGTTACGGGACAGGGGGCTACAATGAGCAGTTCTTC.

This rearrangement joins TRBV30 to TRBJ2-3; no reliable D call. V was trimmed by 0 bases and J by 9 bases, leaving 10 bases between them. Germline CDR1 reads GTSNPN; CDR2 reads SVGIG (reference sequence). CDR3 length: 12 residues. CDR3 DNA sequence: TGTGCCTGGAGTGTATTTTCCAGGACGCAGTATTTT. It is translated as CAWSVFSRTQYF. Complete variable domain (other parts from reference TRBV30 and TRBJ2-3): SQTIHQWPATLVQPVGSPLSLECTVEGTSNPNLYWYRQAAGRGLQLLFYSVGIGQISSEVPQNLSASRPQDRQFILSSKKLLLSDSGFYLCAWSVFSRTQYFGPGTRLTVL.

The V gene is TRBV9, the J gene TRBJ2-1; 11 positions match TRBD2. The CDR3 contains 17 residues. With V trimmed by 4 bases and J by 5 bases, 11 bases remained unmatched. The germline CDR1 and CDR2 sequences are SGDLS and YYNGEE. CDR3 nucleotide sequence: TGTGCCAGCAGCTCTCGTAGCGGGAGGGAGGATAACAATGAGCAGTTCTTC. Residues: CASSSRSGREDNNEQFF.

V is TRBV10-1 and J is TRBJ2-6; the D is unclear. The length of the CDR3 is 14 residues. Per the germline V gene, CDR1 is WNHNN and CDR2 is SYGVQD (reference sequence). V was cut by 6 bases and J by 2 bases, with 8 bases left in between. The CDR3 DNA is TGCGCCAGCAGCCCGGGTCCTGGGGCCAACGTCCTGACTTTC. Protein: CASSPGPGANVLTF.

The V gene is TRBV7-9, the J gene TRBJ2-1; 7 bases align to TRBD1. The V gene end was trimmed by 5 bases and the J gene end by 8 bases; junction bases not matched to a gene: 12. Germline V CDR1 and CDR2: SEHNR, FQNEAQ (reference sequence). CDR3 length: 15 amino acids. The CDR3 nucleotides read TGTGCCAGCAGCCCTCGGGACAGCCCATACGATGAGCAGTTCTTC. Encoded protein: CASSPRDSPYDEQFF.

This sequence joins TRBV18 and TRBJ1-1; D unresolved. V lost 3 bases, J lost 6 bases, and 5 bases lay in between. Per the germline V gene, CDR1 is KGHSH and CDR2 is LQKENI. The CDR3 has 11 residues. The CDR3, as DNA: TGTGCCAGCTCACCGGACTCTGAAGCTTTCTTT. It is translated as CASSPDSEAFF.

This clone is a singleton in its sample. The J gene is TRBJ1-3, the V gene TRBV7-2; TRBD1 might be the D (5 bases). The V end lost 5 bases, the J end lost 0 bases, and 11 bases lay between the germline ends. CDR3 length equals 15 residues. Germline V gene lookup returns CDR1 SGHTA and CDR2 FQGNSA. CDR3: CASSRDFSSGNTIYF. CDR3 nucleotide sequence: TGTGCCAGCAGCCGGGACTTCAGCTCTGGAAACACCATATATTTT.